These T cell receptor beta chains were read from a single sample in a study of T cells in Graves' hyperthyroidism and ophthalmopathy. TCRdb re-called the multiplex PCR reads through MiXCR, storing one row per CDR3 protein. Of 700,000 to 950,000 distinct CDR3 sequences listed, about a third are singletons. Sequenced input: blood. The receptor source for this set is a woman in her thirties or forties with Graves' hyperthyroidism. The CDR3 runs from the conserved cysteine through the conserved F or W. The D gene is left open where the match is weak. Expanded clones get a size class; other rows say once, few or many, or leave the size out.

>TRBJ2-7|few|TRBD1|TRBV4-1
CASSQPTGAREQYF
TGCGCCAGCAGCCAACCTACAGGGGCGCGCGAGCAGTACTTC
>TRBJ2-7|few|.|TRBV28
CASSFGKSEQYF
TGTGCCAGCAGTTTCGGAAAGAGCGAGCAGTACTTC
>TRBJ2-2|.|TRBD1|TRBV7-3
CASSFSQGAVTGELFF
TGTGCCAGCAGCTTCTCACAGGGGGCAGTCACCGGGGAGCTGTTTTTT
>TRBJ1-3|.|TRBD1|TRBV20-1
CSARQGDTIYF
TGCAGTGCTAGACAGGGGGACACCATATATTTT
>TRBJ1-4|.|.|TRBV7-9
CASSPRTDFNEKLFF
TGTGCCAGCAGCCCCCGGACAGATTTTAATGAAAAACTGTTTTTT
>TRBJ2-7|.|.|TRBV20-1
CSARGQTSSTYEQYF
TGCAGTGCTAGAGGTCAGACTTCCAGCACCTACGAGCAGTACTTC
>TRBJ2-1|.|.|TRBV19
CASSMGKAFEQFF
TGTGCCAGTAGTATGGGTAAAGCCTTTGAGCAGTTCTTC
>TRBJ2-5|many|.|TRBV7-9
CASSAGLIEETQYF
TGTGCCAGCAGCGCGGGACTGATAGAAGAGACCCAGTACTTC
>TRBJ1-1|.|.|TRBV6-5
CASRMAGWAEAFF
TGTGCCAGCAGGATGGCAGGGTGGGCTGAAGCTTTCTTT
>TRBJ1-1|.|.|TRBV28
CASCIGGGADTEAFF
TGTGCCAGCTGCATTGGAGGGGGTGCAGACACTGAAGCTTTCTTT
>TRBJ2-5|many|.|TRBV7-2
CASSLEIGGSQETQYF
TGTGCCAGCAGCTTAGAGATCGGCGGAAGTCAAGAGACCCAGTACTTC
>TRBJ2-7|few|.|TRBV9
CASSPRRSGTYEQYF
TGTGCCAGCAGCCCCCGCCGTTCCGGGACCTACGAGCAGTACTTC
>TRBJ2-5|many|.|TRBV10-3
CAMGDFKETQYF
TGTGCCATGGGGGACTTCAAAGAGACCCAGTACTTC
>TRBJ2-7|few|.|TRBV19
CASSIVGGSIREQYF
TGTGCCAGTAGTATAGTAGGCGGTAGCATTCGGGAGCAGTACTTC
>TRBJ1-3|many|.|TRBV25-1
CASSGPPTAGNTIYF
TGTGCCAGCAGTGGTCCCCCGACGGCTGGAAACACCATATATTTT
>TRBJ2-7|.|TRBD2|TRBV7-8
CLSSWGGEQYF
TGTCTCAGCAGCTGGGGGGGCGAGCAGTACTTC
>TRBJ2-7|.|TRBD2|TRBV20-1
CSPGLAGNSYEQYF
TGCAGTCCTGGACTAGCGGGGAACAGCTACGAGCAGTACTTC
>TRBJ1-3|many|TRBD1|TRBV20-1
CSAWDRYSGNTIYF
TGCAGTGCCTGGGACAGATACTCTGGAAACACCATATATTTT
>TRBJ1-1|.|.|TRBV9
CTSSVATGGQAFF
TGTACCAGCAGCGTAGCTACGGGGGGGCAAGCTTTCTTT
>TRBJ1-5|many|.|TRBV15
CATSRDYGGSNQPQHF
TGTGCCACCAGCAGAGATTACGGCGGTAGCAATCAGCCCCAGCATTTT
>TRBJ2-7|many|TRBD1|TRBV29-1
CSVGQGSEQYF
TGCAGCGTTGGACAGGGGAGTGAGCAGTACTTC
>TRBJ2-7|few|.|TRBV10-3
CASSEAGRGADYEQYF
TGTGCCAGCAGTGAAGCGGGTCGGGGGGCCGACTACGAGCAGTACTTC
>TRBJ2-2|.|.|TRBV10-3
CAISEFQGGELFF
TGTGCCATCAGTGAGTTTCAGGGAGGGGAGCTGTTTTTT
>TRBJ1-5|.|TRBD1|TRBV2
CASRKQGREQPQHF
TGTGCCAGCAGAAAACAGGGGCGGGAGCAGCCCCAGCATTTT
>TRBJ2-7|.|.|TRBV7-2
CASSLAVTSRTYEQYF
TGTGCCAGCAGCTTAGCGGTAACTAGCCGAACCTACGAGCAGTACTTC
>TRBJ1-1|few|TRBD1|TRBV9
CASSVGGDSPASTEAFF
TGTGCCAGCAGCGTAGGGGGGGACAGCCCCGCTTCCACCGAAGCTTTCTTT
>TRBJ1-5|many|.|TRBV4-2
CASSPVGHNQPQHF
TGTGCCAGCAGCCCCGTCGGACACAATCAGCCCCAGCATTTT
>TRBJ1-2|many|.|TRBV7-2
CASSGPTGEGKF
TGTGCCAGCAGCGGCCCCACGGGGGAGGGCAAATTC
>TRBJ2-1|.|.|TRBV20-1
CSVERETGNNEQFF
TGCAGTGTGGAGAGGGAGACGGGTAACAATGAGCAGTTCTTC
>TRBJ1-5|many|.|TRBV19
CAGGANQPQHF
TGTGCCGGGGGGGCCAATCAGCCCCAGCATTTT
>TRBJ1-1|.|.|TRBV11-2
CASSRTASRLRF
TGTGCCAGCAGCCGCACCGCCTCAAGGTTACGATTT
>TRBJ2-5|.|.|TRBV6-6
CASSYQGSHYETQYF
TGTGCCAGCAGTTACCAGGGCAGCCACTATGAGACCCAGTACTTC
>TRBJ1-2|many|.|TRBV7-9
CASSLLDNYGYTF
TGTGCCAGCAGCTTATTGGACAACTATGGCTACACCTTC
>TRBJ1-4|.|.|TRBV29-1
CSVEGWGSDEKLFF
TGCAGCGTTGAAGGGTGGGGGAGCGATGAAAAACTGTTTTTT
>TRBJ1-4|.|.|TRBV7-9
CASSLGLGSTNEKLFF
TGTGCCAGCAGCTTAGGTTTGGGATCAACTAATGAAAAACTGTTTTTT
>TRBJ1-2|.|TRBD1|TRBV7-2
CASSPAGQANYGYTF
TGTGCCAGCAGCCCTGCAGGACAGGCTAACTATGGCTACACCTTC
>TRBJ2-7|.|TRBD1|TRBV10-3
CASRLGPYTGRGLHYEQYF
TGTGCCAGCAGACTAGGCCCTTACACGGGCAGGGGGCTTCACTACGAGCAGTACTTC
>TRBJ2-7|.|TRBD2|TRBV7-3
CASSGGLAGAAYEQYF
TGCGCCAGCAGCGGGGGACTAGCGGGAGCGGCCTACGAGCAGTACTTC